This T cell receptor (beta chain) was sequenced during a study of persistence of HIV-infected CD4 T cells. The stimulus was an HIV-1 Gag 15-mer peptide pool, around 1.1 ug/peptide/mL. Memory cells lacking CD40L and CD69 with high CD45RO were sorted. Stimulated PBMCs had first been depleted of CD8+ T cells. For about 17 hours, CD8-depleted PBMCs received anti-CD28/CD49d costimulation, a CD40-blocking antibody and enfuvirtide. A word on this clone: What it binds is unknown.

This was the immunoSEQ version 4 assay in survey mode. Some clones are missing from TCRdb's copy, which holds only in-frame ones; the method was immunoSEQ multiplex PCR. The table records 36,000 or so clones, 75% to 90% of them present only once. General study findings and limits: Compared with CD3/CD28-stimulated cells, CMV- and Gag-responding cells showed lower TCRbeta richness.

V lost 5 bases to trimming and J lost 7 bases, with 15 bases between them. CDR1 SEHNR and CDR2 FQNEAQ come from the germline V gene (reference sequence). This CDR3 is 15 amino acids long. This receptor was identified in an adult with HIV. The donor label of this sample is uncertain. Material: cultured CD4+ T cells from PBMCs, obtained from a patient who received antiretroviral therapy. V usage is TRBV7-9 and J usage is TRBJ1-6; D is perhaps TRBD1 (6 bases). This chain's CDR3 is CASSLSGGGNSPLHF. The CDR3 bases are TGTGCCAGCAGCCTCAGCGGGGGCGGGAATTCACCCCTCCACTTT. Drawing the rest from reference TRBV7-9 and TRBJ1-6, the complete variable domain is DTGVSQNPRHKITKRGQNVTFRCDPISEHNRLYWYRQTLGQGPEFLTYFQNEAQLEKSRLLSDRFSAERPKGSFSTLEIQRTEQGDSAMYLCASSLSGGGNSPLHFGNGTRLTVT.